These 25 T cell receptor beta chains were sequenced from one sample in a study of cytomegalovirus exposure and HLA in healthy donors. 13 Jbeta primers and 60 Vbeta primers were used for the PCR. Sequencing was performed with immunoSEQ multiplex PCR; in TCRdb, only in-frame clones are kept and a portion is missing. The sample yields approximately 140,000 clones, around 79% seen once. Sequences were obtained from PBMCs. These receptors all come from a man in his forties in good health and CMV-seropositive.

This clone was counted once. The V and J genes are TRBV21-1 and TRBJ2-2; whether TRBD2, the table's D call, matches the DNA was not checked. TRBV21-1 is designated a pseudogene. This CDR3 is 19 amino acids long. The CDR3 protein is CASSKESETSPENTGELFF. CDR3 sequence (DNA): TGTGCCAGCAGCAAAGAATCGGAGACTAGCCCAGAGAACACCGGGGAGCTGTTTTTT.

V and J are TRBV19 and TRBJ2-7, with unresolved D. V lost 1 base and J 1 base, leaving 8 bases between the germline ends. Germline CDR1 and CDR2: LNHDA and SQIVND (reference sequence). This CDR3 is built from 14 residues. The DNA of the CDR3 is TGTGCCAGTAGTATAGTGAGTTCGTCCTACGAGCAGTACTTC. This translates into CASSIVSSSYEQYF.

The chain uses TRBV10-3 and TRBJ2-1; 11 bases agree with TRBD2. Germline CDR1 ENHRY, CDR2 SYGVKD. The CDR3 is made up of 15 amino acids. With 3 bases clipped from V and 7 bases from J, the junction kept 5 bases outside the gene matches. The CDR3 sequence is CAISDTTSGNNEQFF. CDR3 DNA sequence: TGTGCCATCAGTGACACGACTAGCGGGAATAATGAGCAGTTCTTC.

This rearrangement joins TRBV2 to TRBJ1-1; maybe TRBD1 (6 bases). The CDR3 spans 15 residues. Germline values: CDR1 SNHLY, CDR2 FYNNEI. Trimming removed 6 bases at V and 1 base at J, with 15 bases between. The DNA for the CDR3 is TGTGCCAGCAGAAACTCCGGGACACAGAACACTGAAGCTTTCTTT. Protein: CASRNSGTQNTEAFF.

The chain uses TRBV7-3 and TRBJ2-1; the D gene is possibly TRBD2 (6 bases). V was cut by 2 bases and J by 4 bases, with 9 bases left in between. CDR3 length: 14 residues. Germline V CDR1 and CDR2: SGHTA, FQGTGA. The CDR3 protein is CASSLASEYNEQFF. CDR3 nucleotide sequence: TGTGCCAGCAGCTTAGCTAGCGAATACAATGAGCAGTTCTTC.

This clone was counted once. The chain uses TRBV18 and TRBJ2-7; D is undetermined. Germline V gene data show CDR1 as KGHSH and CDR2 as LQKENI. V lost 2 bases, J lost 2 bases, and 22 bases lay in between. The CDR3 covers 18 residues. DNA for the CDR3: TGTGCCAGCTCACCATGCGTCCGATGCAGCGCTTGGACCTACGAGCAGTACTTC. This translates into CASSPCVRCSAWTYEQYF.

Only one count was recorded for this clone. The CDR3 here is CASSEILAGGPRTDTQYF. CDR3 nucleotide sequence: TGTGCCAGCAGTGAAATACTAGCGGGAGGGCCGAGGACAGATACGCAGTATTTT. This chain uses TRBV6-1 with TRBJ2-3, with TRBD2 identical over 13 bases. CDR1 and CDR2 (germline): MNHNS, SASEGT. Trimming at V came to 2 bases and at J to 3 bases, leaving 8 bases not matched to a gene. The CDR3 contains 18 residues.

The rearrangement links TRBV11-1 to TRBJ2-2; 8 nucleotides align to TRBD2. The germline gives CDR1 SGHAT, CDR2 FQDESV (reference sequence). The CDR3 is made up of 15 amino acids. The J segment lost 5 bases and the V segment lost 4 bases, leaving 6 bases of the junction unmatched. The CDR3 DNA sequence: TGTGCCAGCAGCTCCTCAACTAGCGGAACCGGGGAGCTGTTTTTT. Protein product: CASSSSTSGTGELFF. Full variable domain (rest looked up from reference TRBV11-1 and TRBJ2-2): EAEVAQSPRYKITEKSQAVAFWCDPISGHATLYWYRQILGQGPELLVQFQDESVVDDSQLPKDRFSAERLKGVDSTLKIQPAELGDSAMYLCASSSSTSGTGELFFGEGSRLTVL.

The chain has TRBV5-8 and TRBJ2-1, with 11 bases aligning to TRBD2. This CDR3 is built from 16 residues. Germline trimming cut 3 bases from V and 6 bases from J; bases unmatched to any gene: 8. CDR1 SGHTS and CDR2 YDEGEE come from the germline V gene. CDR3 in DNA: TGTGCCAGCAGCTATGAACCGGGACTAGCGGCCAATGAGCAGTTCTTC. Translation: CASSYEPGLAANEQFF.

This chain uses TRBV27 with TRBJ1-2, with 11 bases identical to TRBD1. The CDR3 sequence is 15 residues long. CDR1 is MNHEY and CDR2 is SMNVEV in the germline V gene (reference sequence). V shed 5 bases, J shed 8 bases, and the junction held 10 bases outside the gene matches. The CDR3 is CASSLTGQGVLGYTF. The CDR3 nucleotides read TGTGCCAGCAGTCTCACGGGACAGGGGGTCCTCGGCTACACCTTC.

This clone showed up just a few times. Mismatch with germline at one junction end may stem from a read error. The chain couples TRBV2 to TRBJ2-3; weak D call: TRBD2 (6 bases). The CDR3 consists of 14 residues. Germline-derived CDR1 and CDR2 are SNHLY and FYNNEI. The CDR3 DNA reads as TGTGCCAGCAATTTGTGGGGCGGGGCAGATCCGCAGTATTTT. The encoded protein is CASNLWGGADPQYF.

The V gene is TRBV11-2, the J gene TRBJ1-1; unclear D gene. V was pared by 1 base and J by 8 bases, with 14 bases between. The CDR3 length is 14 residues. Germline assignment: CDR1 SGHAT and CDR2 FQNNGV. In DNA, the CDR3 is TGTGCCAGCAGCTTAGGCAGTGAGCGGCAGGAAGCTTTCTTT. Translation gives CASSLGSERQEAFF.

The chain couples TRBV5-1 to TRBJ2-1, with D possibly TRBD2 on 5 matching bases. V lost 4 bases and J 7 bases, leaving 12 bases between the germline ends. CDR1 and CDR2 (germline): SGHRS, YFSETQ. CDR3 length equals 13 residues. The CDR3 bases are TGCGCCAGCAGCCAGGACCGAGGGAATGAGCAGTTCTTC. Translation gives CASSQDRGNEQFF.

The chain employs TRBV5-6 and TRBJ2-7, with D tentatively TRBD1 (5 bases). This CDR3 has 13 amino acids. Between the trimmed V and J ends, which lost 6 bases and 6 bases, there was a span of 16 bases. Germline CDR1 and CDR2: SGHDT and YYEEEE. The CDR3 sequence is CASTLSRRGEQYF. The CDR3, as DNA: TGTGCCAGCACCCTGAGTCGTAGGGGCGAGCAGTACTTC.

This clone was found a few times. A junction boundary mismatches the germline segment, possibly from a read error. J is TRBJ2-7 and V is TRBV5-1; perhaps TRBD2 as D (5 bases). The germline CDR1 and CDR2 sequences are SGHRS and YFSETQ. The CDR3 is 13 amino acids. The CDR3 sequence is CASSLGTYYEQYF. The CDR3 DNA follows: TGCGCCAGCAGCTTGGGGACTTACTACGAACAGTACTTC. The full variable domain, in which reference TRBV5-1 and TRBJ2-7 provide the parts outside the CDR3, is KAGVTQTPRYLIKTRGQQVTLSCSPISGHRSVSWYQQTPGQGLQFLFEYFSETQRNKGNFPGRFSGRQFSNSRSEMNVSTLELGDSALYLCASSLGTYYEQYFGPGTRLTVT.

The CDR3 sequence: CSVRPGFNTEAFF. The CDR3 bases are TGCAGCGTTCGGCCAGGGTTTAACACTGAAGCTTTCTTT. The rearrangement joins TRBV29-1 to TRBJ1-1, with D possibly matching TRBD1 (5 bases). Trimming left V 5 bases short and J 2 bases short, with 12 bases between. There are 13 residues in the CDR3. The germline V gene encodes CDR1 SQVTM and CDR2 ANQGSEA.

This chain links TRBV19 with TRBJ1-5; possible D gene TRBD1, 5 bases. Germline CDR1 and CDR2: LNHDA and SQIVND (reference sequence). The CDR3 runs to 15 residues. Trimming removed 3 bases at V and 4 bases at J, with 13 bases between. The CDR3 nucleotides are TGTGCCAGTAGTATGGCAGGGAACTATAATCAGCCCCAGCATTTT. Translated: CASSMAGNYNQPQHF.

The chain employs TRBV29-1 and TRBJ2-3, with a tentative D call TRBD2 (5 bases). Germline values: CDR1 SQVTM, CDR2 ANQGSEA. Between the trimmed V and J ends, which lost 8 bases and 0 bases, there was a span of 12 bases. This CDR3 has 13 amino acids. The CDR3 protein is CSSSGISTDTQYF. For the CDR3, the DNA is TGCAGCTCCAGCGGTATTAGCACAGATACGCAGTATTTT.

This clone occurred a few times. The chain uses TRBV19 and TRBJ2-2; D call uncertain. Germline assignment: CDR1 LNHDA and CDR2 SQIVND (reference sequence). The CDR3 covers 14 residues. Trimming took 0 bases from V and 4 from J, leaving 6 bases between them. The CDR3: CASSIDHTTGELFF. CDR3 nucleotide sequence: TGTGCCAGTAGTATAGATCACACCACCGGGGAGCTGTTTTTT.

The genes are TRBV5-1 and TRBJ2-5; TRBD2 matches 8 bases. Per germline, CDR1 SGHRS and CDR2 YFSETQ. V lost 6 bases to trimming and J lost 2 bases; unmatched junction nucleotides: 12. This CDR3 has 16 residues. The CDR3 coding sequence is TGCGCCAGCATTGAAACTAGCGGAGGCCCTCAAGAGACCCAGTACTTC. It codes for CASIETSGGPQETQYF.

This clone has just a few counts. In DNA form, the CDR3 reads TGCGCCAGCAGCCAAGTCGGTAAGAGTCGATGGACCGGGGAGCTGTTTTTT. As protein: CASSQVGKSRWTGELFF. The chain joins TRBV4-1 to TRBJ2-2; D is uncertain. The CDR3 has 17 residues. Germline CDR1 reads MGHRA; CDR2 reads YSYEKL. Between the trimmed V and J ends, which lost 1 base and 5 bases, there was a span of 17 bases.

The rearrangement joins TRBV27 to TRBJ2-2, with TRBD2 identical over 10 bases. The CDR3 contains 16 residues. The V gene end was trimmed by 6 bases and the J gene end by 5 bases; junction bases not matched to a gene: 9. CDR1 is MNHEY, CDR2 SMNVEV, per germline (reference sequence). The CDR3 loop reads CASRDLAGGPTGELFF. CDR3 bases: TGTGCCAGCAGGGATTTAGCGGGAGGCCCGACCGGGGAGCTGTTTTTT.

The J gene is TRBJ2-5, the V gene TRBV28, with unresolved D. Trimming cost V 7 bases and J 1 base, with 7 bases left between them. The CDR3 has 12 amino acids. Looked up from germline, CDR1 is MDHEN and CDR2 is SYDVKM. CDR3 sequence (DNA): TGTGCCAGCACACAGTTCCAAGAGACCCAGTACTTC. Translated, it gives CASTQFQETQYF.

The chain employs TRBV7-8 and TRBJ1-4, with 7 bases matching TRBD1. Germline values: CDR1 SGHVS, CDR2 FQNEAQ. The CDR3 spans 19 residues. J was trimmed by 8 bases and V by 5 bases; bases with no gene match: 23. The CDR3 sequence is CASSPRGTRVALGWEKLFF. The CDR3, as DNA: TGTGCCAGCAGCCCCAGGGGGACCAGAGTCGCCCTAGGTTGGGAAAAACTGTTTTTT.

A single count supports this clone. The chain uses TRBV19 and TRBJ2-2; TRBD2 agrees at 9 bases. Germline values: CDR1 LNHDA, CDR2 SQIVND (reference sequence). After removal of 5 bases from V and 7 bases from J, the junction contained 14 bases not matched to a gene. CDR3 size: 17 residues. For the CDR3, the DNA is TGTGCCAGTAGTCCCCGGGAAATAGCGGGAGAGATCGGGGAGCTGTTTTTT. Translating it yields CASSPREIAGEIGELFF.